Given below is one T cell receptor beta chain in context. Its antigen is currently unknown. The data were taken from a study of a mutant IDH1 vaccine in newly diagnosed glioma. About the study: Eight vaccine injections were given to patients in weeks 1, 3, 5, 7, 11, 15, 19 and 23.

CDR1 SQVTM and CDR2 ANQGSEA come from the germline V gene. V lost 7 bases to trimming and J lost 2 bases, with 16 bases between them. CDR3 length: 14 residues. Only in-frame clones appear in the TCRdb table, and some are missing; sequencing was by immunoSEQ multiplex PCR. The table lists roughly 50,000 clones, over 75% of them singletons. Time point of the sample: week 5, during vaccination. Every vaccination contained 300 ug of the mutant IDH1 20-mer peptide and was paired with topical imiquimod. Study results and caveats: No link was apparently found between pseudoprogression and changes in top peripheral T cell clonotypes.

Source: PBMCs, taken from a glioma patient whose treatment included an IDH1 peptide vaccine. The V gene is TRBV29-1, the J gene TRBJ2-3; the D gene could be TRBD1 or TRBD2 (6 bases each). The sequence derives from a woman aged 40 to 49 with glioma. Written as DNA, the CDR3 is TGCAGCGGCTTGTTGGGGGGCCCCACAGATACGCAGTATTTT. It encodes CSGLLGGPTDTQYF.